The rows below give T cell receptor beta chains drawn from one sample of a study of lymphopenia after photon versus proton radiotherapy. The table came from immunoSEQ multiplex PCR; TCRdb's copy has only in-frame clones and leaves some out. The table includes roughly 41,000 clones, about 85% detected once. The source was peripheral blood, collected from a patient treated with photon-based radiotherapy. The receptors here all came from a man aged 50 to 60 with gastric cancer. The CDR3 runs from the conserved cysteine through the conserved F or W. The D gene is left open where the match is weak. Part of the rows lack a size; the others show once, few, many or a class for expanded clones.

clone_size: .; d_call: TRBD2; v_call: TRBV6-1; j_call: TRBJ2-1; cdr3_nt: TGTGCCAGCAGTGGGGAGGGTGCCTACAATGAGCAGTTCTTC; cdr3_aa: CASSGEGAYNEQFF
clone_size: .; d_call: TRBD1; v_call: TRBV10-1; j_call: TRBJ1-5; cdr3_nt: TGCGCCAGCAGTGAACCCGGGACAGGGGTGCAGCCCCAGCATTTT; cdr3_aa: CASSEPGTGVQPQHF
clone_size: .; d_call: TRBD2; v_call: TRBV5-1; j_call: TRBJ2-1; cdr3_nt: TGCGCCAGCAGCTCGGGAGGATCCCACAATGAGCAGTTCTTC; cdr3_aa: CASSSGGSHNEQFF
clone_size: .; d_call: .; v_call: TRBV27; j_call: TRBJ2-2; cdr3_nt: TGTGCCAGCAGGGGGACTTTAATGGTTCCCGGGGAGCTGTTTTTT; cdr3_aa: CASRGTLMVPGELFF
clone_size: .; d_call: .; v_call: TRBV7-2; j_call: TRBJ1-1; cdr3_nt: TGTGCCAGCAGAAAGGGGAGGACCAACACTGAAGCTTTCTTT; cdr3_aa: CASRKGRTNTEAFF
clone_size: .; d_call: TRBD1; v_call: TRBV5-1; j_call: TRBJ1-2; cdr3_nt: TGCGCCAGCAGCACCGGACAGGGAGGCTATGGCTACACCTTC; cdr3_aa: CASSTGQGGYGYTF
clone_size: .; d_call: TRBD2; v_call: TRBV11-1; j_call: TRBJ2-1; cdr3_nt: TGTGCCAGCAGCCGTACTAGCGGGAGGGCCCCTGAGCAGTTCTTC; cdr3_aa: CASSRTSGRAPEQFF
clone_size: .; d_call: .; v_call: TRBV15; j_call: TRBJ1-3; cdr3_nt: TGTGCCACCAGTAATGGACAGTTCTTCTCTGGAAACACCATATATTTT; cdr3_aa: CATSNGQFFSGNTIYF
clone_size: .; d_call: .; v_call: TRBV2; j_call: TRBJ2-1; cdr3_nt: TGTGCCAGCAGTGAGGAACAGGGCCCCGCGGGTAATGAGCAGTTCTTC; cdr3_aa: CASSEEQGPAGNEQFF
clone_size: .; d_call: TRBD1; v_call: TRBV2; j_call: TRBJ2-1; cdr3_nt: TGTGCCAGCAGAACAGGACAGGGGAGAGGCTCCTACAATGAGCAGTTCTTC; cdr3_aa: CASRTGQGRGSYNEQFF
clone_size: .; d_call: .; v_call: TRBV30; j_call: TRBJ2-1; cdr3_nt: TGTGCCTGGAGTCTGAGGAATGAGCAGTTCTTC; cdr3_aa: CAWSLRNEQFF
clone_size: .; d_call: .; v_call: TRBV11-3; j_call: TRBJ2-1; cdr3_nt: TGTGCCAGCAGCTCAGGGGGGACTCCTTACAATGAGCAGTTCTTC; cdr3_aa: CASSSGGTPYNEQFF
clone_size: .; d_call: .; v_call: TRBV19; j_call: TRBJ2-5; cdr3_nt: TGTGCCAGTAACGCGCGGGATAGGTGGGAGACCCAGTACTTC; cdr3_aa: CASNARDRWETQYF
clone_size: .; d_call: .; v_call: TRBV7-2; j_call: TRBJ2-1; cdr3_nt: TGTGCCAGCAGCTTTCTTCCTCTAGCGACCTCCTACAATGAGCAGTTCTTC; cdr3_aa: CASSFLPLATSYNEQFF
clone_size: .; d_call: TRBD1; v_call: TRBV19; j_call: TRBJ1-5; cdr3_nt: TGTGCCAGTAGTAACCCCTCGGGCAGGGGGCAATATCAGCCCCAGCATTTT; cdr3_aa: CASSNPSGRGQYQPQHF
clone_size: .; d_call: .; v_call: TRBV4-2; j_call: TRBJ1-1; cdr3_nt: TGTGCCAGCAGCCAAGTCCAGGAGAACACTGAAGCTTTCTTT; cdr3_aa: CASSQVQENTEAFF
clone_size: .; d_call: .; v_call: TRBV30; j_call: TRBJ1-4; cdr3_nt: TGTGCCTGGAGTGTAATGGGAGGGTCGGGTGAAAAACTGTTTTTT; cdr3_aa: CAWSVMGGSGEKLFF
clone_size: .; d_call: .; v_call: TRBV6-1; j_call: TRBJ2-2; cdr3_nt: TGTGCCAGCAGACCTAACAGGAACACCGGGGAGCTGTTTTTT; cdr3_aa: CASRPNRNTGELFF
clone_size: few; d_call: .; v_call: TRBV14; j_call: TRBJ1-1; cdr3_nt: TGTGCCAGCAGCCAAGATCCTGGTATCACTGAAGCTTTCTTT; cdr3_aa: CASSQDPGITEAFF
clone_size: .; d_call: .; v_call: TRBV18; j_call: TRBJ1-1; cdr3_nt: TGTGCCAGCTCGCGGGTTGCGGACACTGAAGCTTTCTTT; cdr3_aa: CASSRVADTEAFF
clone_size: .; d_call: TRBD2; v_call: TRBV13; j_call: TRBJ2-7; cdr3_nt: TGTGCCAGCAGCCCCCGAGGGACTAGCGGGAGCCACGAGCAGTACTTC; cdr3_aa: CASSPRGTSGSHEQYF
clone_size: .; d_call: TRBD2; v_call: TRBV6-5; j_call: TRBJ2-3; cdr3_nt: TGTGCCAGCGGTACGGGAGGGGCGCCAGATACGCAGTATTTT; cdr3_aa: CASGTGGAPDTQYF
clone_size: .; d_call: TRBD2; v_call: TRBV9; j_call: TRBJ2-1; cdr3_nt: TGTGCCAGCAGCGTAGAGCGGGGGGTCGGAGTCAATGAGCAGTTCTTC; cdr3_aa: CASSVERGVGVNEQFF
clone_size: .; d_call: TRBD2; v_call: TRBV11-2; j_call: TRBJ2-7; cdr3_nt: TGTGCCAGCAGCTTAAGACGGGGCGGGCGGGGGACCTACGAGCAGTACTTC; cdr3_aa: CASSLRRGGRGTYEQYF
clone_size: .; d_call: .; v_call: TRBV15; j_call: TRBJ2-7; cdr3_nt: TGTGCCACCAGCAGAGTCCCCAGTGGCGAGCAGTACTTC; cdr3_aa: CATSRVPSGEQYF
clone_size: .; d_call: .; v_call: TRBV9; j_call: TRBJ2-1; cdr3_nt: TGTGCCAGCAGCGTAGGGTCGCGAAGCTCCTACAATGAGCAGTTCTTC; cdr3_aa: CASSVGSRSSYNEQFF
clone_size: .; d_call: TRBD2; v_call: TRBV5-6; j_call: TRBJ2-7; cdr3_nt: TGTGCCAGCAGCTATGAGCGGGAGGGCCGAGGCGAGCAGTACTTC; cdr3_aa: CASSYEREGRGEQYF
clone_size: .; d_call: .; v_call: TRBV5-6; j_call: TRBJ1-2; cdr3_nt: TGTGCCAGCAGCGCCGGGGGCGGGTATGGCTACACCTTC; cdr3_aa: CASSAGGGYGYTF
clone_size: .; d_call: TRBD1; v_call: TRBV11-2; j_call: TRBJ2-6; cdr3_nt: TGTGCCAGCACCTTCTACGGGACAGGGGGCGCCGGGGCCAACGTCCTGACTTTC; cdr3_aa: CASTFYGTGGAGANVLTF
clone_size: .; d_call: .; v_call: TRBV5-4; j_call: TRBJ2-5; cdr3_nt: TGTGCCAGCAGCCATCCCCTATCTGAGACCCAGTACTTC; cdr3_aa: CASSHPLSETQYF
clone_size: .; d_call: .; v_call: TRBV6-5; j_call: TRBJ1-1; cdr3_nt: TGTGCCAGCAGTTACTTGGACAGACGATCTGAAGCTTTCTTT; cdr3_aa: CASSYLDRRSEAFF
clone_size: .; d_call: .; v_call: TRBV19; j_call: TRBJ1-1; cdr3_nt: TGTGCCAGTAGTATGGGAGGGATGGTCACTGAAGCTTTCTTT; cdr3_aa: CASSMGGMVTEAFF
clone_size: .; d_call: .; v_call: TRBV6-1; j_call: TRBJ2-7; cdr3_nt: TGTGCCAGCAGCGTCGACGCCACCTACGAGCAGTACTTC; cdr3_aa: CASSVDATYEQYF
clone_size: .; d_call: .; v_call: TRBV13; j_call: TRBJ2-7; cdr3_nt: TGTGCCAGCAGCCCCCGGGCGGGCCCCTACGAGCAGTACTTC; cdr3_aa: CASSPRAGPYEQYF
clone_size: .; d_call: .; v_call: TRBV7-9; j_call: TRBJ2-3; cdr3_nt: TGTGCCAGCAGCTCCTCGAGGACTGGGAGCACAGATACGCAGTATTTT; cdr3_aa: CASSSSRTGSTDTQYF
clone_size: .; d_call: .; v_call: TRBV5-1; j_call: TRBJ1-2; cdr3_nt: TGCGCCAGCAGCTTGGGGGCGGAAGACTATGGCTACACCTTC; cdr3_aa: CASSLGAEDYGYTF
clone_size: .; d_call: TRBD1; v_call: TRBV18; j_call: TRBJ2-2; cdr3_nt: TGTGCCAGCTCACCGTTAGACAGGGCTACCGGGGAGCTGTTTTTT; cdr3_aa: CASSPLDRATGELFF
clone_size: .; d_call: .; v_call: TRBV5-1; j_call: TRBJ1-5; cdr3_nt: TGCGCCAGCAGCTTGGATGGCCGAGAGCAGCCCCAGCATTTT; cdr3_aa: CASSLDGREQPQHF
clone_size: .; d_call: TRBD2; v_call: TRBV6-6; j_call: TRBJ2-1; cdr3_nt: TGTGCCAGCACCCCCGGGACTAGCGGGAGAAGTGAGCAGTTCTTC; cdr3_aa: CASTPGTSGRSEQFF
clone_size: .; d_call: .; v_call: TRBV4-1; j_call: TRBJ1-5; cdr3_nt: TGCGCCAGCAGCCCAATAGACACCAATCAGCCCCAGCATTTT; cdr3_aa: CASSPIDTNQPQHF
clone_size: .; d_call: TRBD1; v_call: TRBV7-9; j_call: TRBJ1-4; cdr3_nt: TGTGCCAGCAGCTTTGGGACAGGGGGGAATGAAAAACTGTTTTTT; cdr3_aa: CASSFGTGGNEKLFF
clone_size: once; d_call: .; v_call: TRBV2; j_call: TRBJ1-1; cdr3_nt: TGTGCCAGCAGTATACAGGAGAACACTGAAGCTTTCTTT; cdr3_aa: CASSIQENTEAFF
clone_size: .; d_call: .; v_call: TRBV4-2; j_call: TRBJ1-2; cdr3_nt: TGTGCCAGCAGCTTACCCACAGGAAATCACGGCTACACCTTC; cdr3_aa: CASSLPTGNHGYTF
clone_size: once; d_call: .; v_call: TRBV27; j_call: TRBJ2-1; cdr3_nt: TGTGCCAGCAGTTCAGTCGACCCCCCCCGGCTCCACAATGAGCAGTTCTTC; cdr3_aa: CASSSVDPPRLHNEQFF
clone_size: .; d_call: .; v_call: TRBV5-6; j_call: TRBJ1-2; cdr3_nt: TGTGCCAGCAGCTTGTTCGGGCAGGCGGGTAGTGGCTACACCTTC; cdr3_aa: CASSLFGQAGSGYTF
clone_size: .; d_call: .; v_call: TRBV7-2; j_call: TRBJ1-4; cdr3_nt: TGTGCCAGCAGCTTAGTTGGCGCGGGGGTAACTAATGAAAAACTGTTTTTT; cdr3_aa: CASSLVGAGVTNEKLFF
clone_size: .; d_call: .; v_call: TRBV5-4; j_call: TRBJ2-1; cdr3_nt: TGTGCCAGCAGCTTGGAGGGGACCTATGAGCAGTTCTTC; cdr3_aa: CASSLEGTYEQFF
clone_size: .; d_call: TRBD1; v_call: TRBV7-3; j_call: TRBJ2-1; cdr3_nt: TGTGCCAGCAGCAACGGACAGGGGCACAATGAGCAGTTCTTC; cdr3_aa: CASSNGQGHNEQFF
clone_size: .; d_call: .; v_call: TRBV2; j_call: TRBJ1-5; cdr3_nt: TGTGCCAGCTTACGGGACACAACTAGCAATCAGCCCCAGCATTTT; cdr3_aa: CASLRDTTSNQPQHF
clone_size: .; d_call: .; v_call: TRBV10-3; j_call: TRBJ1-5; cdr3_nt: TGTGCCATCAGTGAGAGGGGTGGCAATCAGCCCCAGCATTTT; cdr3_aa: CAISERGGNQPQHF
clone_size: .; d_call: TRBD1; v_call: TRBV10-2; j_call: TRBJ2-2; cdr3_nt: TGCGCCAGCAGTGAGCCACAGGGGTATCGAAACCTCGGGGAGCTGTTTTTT; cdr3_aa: CASSEPQGYRNLGELFF